The entry that follows covers one TCR beta chain sequence. What it binds is not known. This CDR3 has 16 amino acids. J lost 8 bases, V lost 5 bases, and 13 bases had no gene match. CDR1 SGHAT and CDR2 FQNNGV come from the germline V gene. The data were obtained in a study of cytomegalovirus exposure and HLA in healthy donors. A multiplex PCR was run with 60 Vbeta primers and 13 Jbeta primers. Authors' data handling: In a later analysis, 60 million to 90 million unique TCR beta chains included roughly 11 million shared by two or more donors. The repertoire was sequenced with immunoSEQ multiplex PCR; TCRdb's copy has only in-frame clones and lacks some. The DNA was the basis for D and trimming; V, J and clone size are from that table. The data show 110,000 to 150,000 clones, roughly 80% seen once. Whole-study results and caveats: For TCR beta chains, V- and J-gene trimming was later linked to a missense DCLRE1C variant. Indistinguishability led to the exclusion of some V segments, TRBV6-2 and TRBV6-3 included.

The clonotype comes from a woman aged 35 to 49 in good health and CMV-seropositive. The chain couples TRBV11-2 to TRBJ2-1; 9 nucleotides line up with TRBD2. The sample was PBMCs. The CDR3 protein is CASSRGLALEGDEQFF. CDR3 DNA sequence: TGTGCCAGCAGCCGGGGACTAGCCTTAGAGGGGGATGAGCAGTTCTTC.